This T cell receptor (beta chain) stems from a study of blood T cell repertoires in COVID-19. The table came from immunoSEQ multiplex PCR; TCRdb's copy has only in-frame clones and leaves some out. This sample has some 14,000 clones, with about 90% found just once. Sequencing was done on a sample of peripheral blood. The receptor was isolated from a human donor with active COVID-19. The donor label of this sample is uncertain.

DNA of the CDR3: TGTGCCAGCAGCTTAGGGTATGACGCCGGGTACGAGCAGTACTTC. Protein sequence: CASSLGYDAGYEQYF. The gene calls are TRBV11-2 and TRBJ2-7, with D hard to call. Germline assignment: CDR1 SGHAT and CDR2 FQNNGV. Trimming cost V 1 base and J 4 bases, with 14 bases left between them. The CDR3 spans 15 residues.